The clone carrying this T cell receptor beta chain has just a few counts. Using immunoSEQ multiplex PCR, the repertoire was profiled, and TCRdb retains in-frame clones only, with some absent. This table holds more than 8,500 clones, approximately 70% found once. These data come from a study of early stage breast cancer tumors. This CDR3 is 12 amino acids long. The V end lost 4 bases, the J end lost 2 bases, and 5 bases lay between the germline ends. Germline values: CDR1 MNHEY, CDR2 SVGAGI. The chain recombines TRBV6-5 with TRBJ1-2; D perhaps matches TRBD1 (5 bases). This TCR was recovered from a person between 50 and 60 years old with breast cancer. The sample was breast tumor tissue. CDR3: CASSSGNYGYTF. The CDR3 DNA follows: TGTGCCAGCAGTTCAGGGAACTATGGCTACACCTTC.